This T cell receptor beta chain is drawn from a study of blood T cell repertoires in COVID-19. Study-wide background: Samples representing acute and convalescent COVID-19 were sourced from the United States, Italy and Spain. In each case, the material was cDNA or gDNA derived from T cells, B-cell-depleted T cells, or PBMCs.

The authors' processing: Reference gene primer amplification yielded estimated nucleated cell counts. The protocol was immunoSEQ multiplex PCR, while the TCRdb copy is restricted to in-frame clones and leaves out a portion. V, J and clone size derive from that table, while D and trimming were established from the DNA sequence. The data hold around 200,000 clones, with 83% observed a single time. The V end was cut by 4 bases, the J end by 9 bases, with 18 bases between. Germline V gene data show CDR1 as WNHNN and CDR2 as SYGVQD (reference sequence). The CDR3 spans 14 residues. V is TRBV10-1 and J is TRBJ1-2, with unresolved D. The sample was peripheral blood. The receptor was isolated from a man over 45 with active or convalescent COVID-19. In DNA, the CDR3 is TGCGCCAGCAGTGTAGCCCCCCGACCACTATGCTACACCTTC. It codes for CASSVAPRPLCYTF.